This T cell receptor (beta chain) is from a study of T-cell memory formation after mild COVID-19. Whole-study context: TCR clusters were mostly donor specific. Notes on the study in general: Contracting CD4+ clones sat mainly in CM and EM; CD8+ in EMRA. Balance between CD4 and CD8 was seen in clones contracting day 15 to 85, and a CD4+ lean was seen in later expanders.

With respect to this clonotype: Its target is unknown.

The CDR3 has 14 residues. The germline V gene has CDR1 SGHRS and CDR2 YFSETQ. V shed 4 bases and J 4 bases; nucleotides not matched to a gene: 6. After 5'RACE with constant-segment primers, TCR alpha and TCR beta cDNA libraries carrying sample barcodes and UMIs were obtained. TCRdb re-analysed the 5' RACE reads in MiXCR, keeping a single row per CDR3 protein. The sample holds hundreds of thousands of distinct CDR3 sequences; roughly a sixth are singletons and the top ten take roughly 7.7%. The sequencing input was PBMCs or a T cell subset sorted from them (not recorded which). This rearrangement joins TRBV5-1 to TRBJ2-7; TRBD1 matches at 9 bases. The clonotype was recovered from an adult woman who had mild COVID-19 (a few samples of this study predate the infection). Cell type and time point are not known. Here the CDR3 DNA reads TGCGCCAGCAGCGAGGGACAGGGCAAATACGAGCAGTACTTC. Protein sequence: CASSEGQGKYEQYF.